The 27 T cell receptor beta chains in this list originate from one sample, sequenced in a study of technical replicates of blood from a few donors. Libraries were prepared by immunoSEQ multiplex PCR; TCRdb keeps only in-frame clonotypes and omits some of them. In the table there are fewer than 100,000 clones, less than 95% of which are singletons. The sample was T cells isolated from PBMCs. The receptors come from a human donor in good health.

V is TRBV10-3 and J is TRBJ2-1; 10 nucleotides match TRBD2. Losses at the gene ends were 4 bases for V and 7 bases for J; bases not matched to a gene: 7. Per germline, CDR1 ENHRY and CDR2 SYGVKD. The CDR3 covers 15 residues. CDR3 DNA: TGTGCCATCAGTGGGGGTCTAGCGGGAGTTAATGAGCAGTTCTTC. This translates into CAISGGLAGVNEQFF.

The chain recombines TRBV11-2 with TRBJ2-7; tentative D call: TRBD2 (5 bases). Germline loops: CDR1 SGHAT, CDR2 FQNNGV. This CDR3 has 15 amino acids. V lost 5 bases and J lost 3, with 17 bases in between. The CDR3 DNA follows: TGTGCCAGCAGCCTAGCTAGTGGATCCCTCTACGAGCAGTACTTC. It yields the protein CASSLASGSLYEQYF.

Of note for this clone: This specimen includes other DNA sequences encoding the same CDR3. This chain links TRBV4-3 with TRBJ2-3; 12 bases are a match to TRBD2. The CDR3 consists of 15 residues. Germline V gene lookup returns CDR1 LGHNA and CDR2 YSLEER. J lost 3 bases, V lost 3 bases, and 1 base had no gene match. The CDR3 DNA reads TGCGCCAGCAGCCAGACTAGCGGGAGTACAGATACGCAGTATTTT. Protein sequence: CASSQTSGSTDTQYF.

The CDR3 sequence: CASSAGTRSYNEQFF. In DNA, the CDR3 is TGTGCCAGCAGCGCGGGGACACGCTCCTACAATGAGCAGTTCTTC. The rearrangement joins TRBV9 to TRBJ2-1, with a weak D call TRBD1 (6 bases). Germline V gives CDR1 SGDLS, CDR2 YYNGEE. The CDR3 spans 15 residues. V was pared by 3 bases and J by 0 bases, with 10 bases between.

The chain has TRBV5-6 and TRBJ2-2; the match to TRBD1 covers 7 bases. The trim removed 4 bases at V and 2 bases at J, leaving 8 bases unmatched. The CDR3 extends over 16 amino acids. Germline V gives CDR1 SGHDT, CDR2 YYEEEE. CDR3: CASSPGTVFNTGELFF. The CDR3 DNA is TGTGCCAGCAGCCCTGGGACAGTATTTAACACCGGGGAGCTGTTTTTT.

This chain links TRBV29-1 with TRBJ2-3; D is perhaps TRBD2 (5 bases). The germline CDR1 and CDR2 sequences are SQVTM and ANQGSEA. The CDR3 runs to 11 residues. The ends were cut back, 6 bases at V and 7 bases at J, with 11 bases in the middle. The CDR3 sequence is CSVLAGNTQYF. The CDR3 DNA sequence: TGCAGCGTCCTAGCCGGGAATACGCAGTATTTT.

The chain carries TRBV15 and TRBJ2-5; D unclear. Matching the DNA end better, TRBJ2-7 makes the J call doubtful. Germline V gives CDR1 LNHNV, CDR2 YYDKDF (reference sequence). This CDR3 comprises 16 residues. The CDR3, as DNA: TGTGCCACCAGCAGAGAGCGTGAGCCGTACTCCTACGAGCAGTACTTC. It codes for CATSREREPYSYEQYF.

This clone was seen a few times. This chain joins TRBV19 and TRBJ1-1; tentatively, D is TRBD1 (6 bases). This CDR3 is built from 14 residues. V lost 5 bases, J lost 5 bases, and 15 bases lay in between. Germline V gene data show CDR1 as LNHDA and CDR2 as SQIVND (reference sequence). The CDR3 loop is CASSRSARGTEAFF. CDR3 nucleotide sequence: TGTGCCAGTAGTCGTTCGGCAAGGGGGACTGAAGCTTTCTTT.

V usage is TRBV11-2 and J usage is TRBJ2-3, with 12 positions matching TRBD2. Germline loops: CDR1 SGHAT, CDR2 FQNNGV. With 3 bases clipped from V and 4 bases from J, the junction kept 2 bases outside the gene matches. The CDR3 extends over 15 amino acids. The CDR3 coding sequence is TGTGCCAGCAGCTTGGGACTAGCGGGCGCAGATACGCAGTATTTT. The encoded protein is CASSLGLAGADTQYF.

This sequence joins TRBV11-3 and TRBJ2-7; a possible D gene is TRBD1 (6 bases). Germline loops: CDR1 SGHNT, CDR2 YENEEA. The V and J ends lost 4 bases and 2 bases respectively, with 12 bases between them. CDR3 size: 14 residues. The CDR3 DNA is TGTGCCAGCAGCTCTCCCGGGACAACCTACGAGCAGTACTTC. Its protein is CASSSPGTTYEQYF.

The chain uses TRBV28 and TRBJ2-1; 7 bases are a match to TRBD2. Germline values: CDR1 MDHEN, CDR2 SYDVKM. V shed 3 bases, J shed 6 bases, and the junction held 2 bases outside the gene matches. The CDR3 covers 13 residues. The CDR3 loop is CASSLRGSNEQFF. The DNA of the CDR3 is TGTGCCAGCAGTTTGCGGGGGTCCAATGAGCAGTTCTTC.

This clone was seen a single time. In DNA form, the CDR3 reads TGTGCCAGCAGTGAAGATTTACAGAGCTATGGCTACACCTTC. Translation gives CASSEDLQSYGYTF. V usage is TRBV6-1 and J usage is TRBJ1-2; D unresolved. This CDR3 comprises 14 residues. Looked up from germline, CDR1 is MNHNS and CDR2 is SASEGT. The ends were cut back, 1 base at V and 4 bases at J, with 10 bases in the middle.

This chain links TRBV6-5 with TRBJ2-7, with 7 positions matching TRBD2. The CDR3 contains 14 residues. Per the germline V gene, CDR1 is MNHEY and CDR2 is SVGAGI. The V segment lost 5 bases and the J segment 3 bases; nucleotides outside the gene matches: 7. The CDR3 sequence is CASSPSGANYEQYF. DNA for the CDR3: TGTGCCAGCAGTCCTAGCGGAGCTAACTACGAGCAGTACTTC.

This chain's CDR3 is CSAKGGTNYEQYF. Written as DNA, the CDR3 is TGCAGCGCCAAAGGGGGGACTAACTACGAGCAGTACTTC. V gene TRBV29-1 combines with J gene TRBJ2-7; possibly TRBD2 for D (7 bases). CDR1 is SQVTM and CDR2 is ANQGSEA in the germline V gene. CDR3 size: 13 residues. The ends were cut back, 7 bases at V and 3 bases at J, with 16 bases in the middle.

The chain uses TRBV6-5 and TRBJ1-1; no reliable D call. Germline V gene lookup returns CDR1 MNHEY and CDR2 SVGAGI. The CDR3 sequence is 12 residues long. Trimming took off 6 bases at V and 6 bases at J, with 11 bases between the two ends. The DNA for the CDR3 is TGTGCCAGCAGCCAAGGAGGCTCTGAAGCTTTCTTT. This encodes CASSQGGSEAFF.

The chain joins TRBV4-3 to TRBJ2-7; the D is unclear. CDR1 and CDR2 (germline): LGHNA, YSLEER. Trimming shortened V by 0 bases and J by 7 bases, and 10 bases separated the two germline ends. The CDR3 is made up of 13 amino acids. The CDR3, as DNA: TGCGCCAGCAGCCAAGATATCCTCCTTGAGCAGTACTTC. Encoded protein: CASSQDILLEQYF.

The V call is TRBV19, the J call TRBJ1-2, with D perhaps TRBD1 (6 bases). Germline-derived CDR1 and CDR2 are LNHDA and SQIVND (reference sequence). The CDR3 loop spans 17 amino acids. The V and J ends lost 2 bases and 0 bases respectively, with 16 bases between them. CDR3 in DNA: TGTGCCAGTAGTATAAGTCTCGGGGGGCTCGCTAACTATGGCTACACCTTC. Translating it yields CASSISLGGLANYGYTF.

V usage is TRBV6-5 and J usage is TRBJ1-3, with D possibly matching TRBD1 (5 bases). The CDR3 length is 11 residues. V was clipped by 8 bases and J by 4 bases, with 6 bases between them. Germline loops: CDR1 MNHEY, CDR2 SVGAGI. This CDR3 is CASGAGNTIYF. CDR3 sequence (DNA): TGTGCCAGCGGGGCAGGAAACACCATATATTTT.

This chain uses TRBV7-2 with TRBJ2-5, with TRBD1 identical over 7 bases. V dropped 7 bases and J dropped 2; count of bases not matched to a gene: 16. The germline V gene encodes CDR1 SGHTA and CDR2 FQGNSA. CDR3 length: 17 residues. The CDR3 loop reads CASNPPRRGQQQETQYF. The CDR3 coding sequence is TGTGCCAGCAATCCCCCCCGCAGGGGACAGCAGCAAGAGACCCAGTACTTC. The whole variable domain, filled in from reference TRBV7-2 and TRBJ2-5, reads GAGVSQSPSNKVTEKGKDVELRCDPISGHTALYWYRQSLGQGLEFLIYFQGNSAPDKSGLPSDRFSAERTGGSVSTLTIQRTQQEDSAVYLCASNPPRRGQQQETQYFGPGTRLLVL.

This clone was detected once. The chain links TRBV7-8 to TRBJ2-7; maybe TRBD1 (6 bases). The CDR3 runs 13 residues. CDR1 is SGHVS and CDR2 is FQNEAQ in the germline V gene. Trimming removed 3 bases at V and 2 bases at J, with 8 bases between. CDR3 sequence: CASSFDRTYEQYF. The CDR3, as DNA: TGTGCCAGCAGCTTTGACAGGACCTACGAGCAGTACTTC.

The chain recombines TRBV28 with TRBJ1-2; D is unclear. The germline CDR1 and CDR2 sequences are MDHEN and SYDVKM. This CDR3 has 14 amino acids. Trimming removed 4 bases from V and 0 bases from J, with 9 bases in between. The CDR3 here is CASSSSGANYGYTF. CDR3 bases: TGTGCCAGCAGTTCCTCGGGAGCTAACTATGGCTACACCTTC.

This clone appeared a few times. The chain links TRBV2 to TRBJ1-1, with D possibly matching TRBD1 (6 bases). This CDR3 has 13 residues. The germline V and J ends were trimmed by 8 bases and 7 bases, with 17 bases remaining between them. Per the germline V gene, CDR1 is SNHLY and CDR2 is FYNNEI. In DNA form, the CDR3 reads TGTGCCAGCCTACCGGACAGTGCTATTGAAGCTTTCTTT. Protein: CASLPDSAIEAFF.

The chain has TRBV28 and TRBJ1-5; a possible D gene is TRBD1 (5 bases). The germline V gene encodes CDR1 MDHEN and CDR2 SYDVKM. The CDR3 spans 16 residues. Trimming took 3 bases from V and 5 from J, leaving 17 bases between them. CDR3 sequence: CASSFKGAGRYQPQHF. The DNA of the CDR3 is TGTGCCAGCAGTTTTAAGGGTGCGGGACGATATCAGCCCCAGCATTTT.

This clone was seen only once. This chain uses TRBV5-1 with TRBJ2-5; unclear D gene. There are 13 residues in the CDR3. Trimming took off 0 bases at V and 5 bases at J, with 8 bases between the two ends. Germline V CDR1 and CDR2: SGHRS, YFSETQ. CDR3 nucleotides: TGCGCCAGCAGCTTGGCCTTTTTGGAGACCCAGTACTTC. Its translation is CASSLAFLETQYF.

With regard to this clone: At one of its ends the junction is not consistent with the germline gene, which may arise from a read error. The chain is built from TRBV7-7 and TRBJ2-7, with 9 bases identical to TRBD2. The CDR3 consists of 16 residues. Germline CDR1 reads SSHAT; CDR2 reads FNYEAQ (reference sequence). CDR3 amino acids: CASSLGTAGGPHEQYF. DNA for the CDR3: TGTGCTAGCAGCTTAGGGACGGCGGGAGGGCCCCACGAGCAGTACTTC.

This chain connects TRBV5-4 to TRBJ1-4; no clear D gene. V was clipped by 3 bases and J by 11 bases, with 11 bases between them. Per germline, CDR1 SGHNT and CDR2 YYREEE (reference sequence). The CDR3 extends over 12 amino acids. The CDR3 DNA sequence: TGTGCCAGCAGCTCCTCGGCGGGTAAACTGTTTTTT. Translation: CASSSSAGKLFF.

The V and J genes are TRBV5-8 and TRBJ2-7; 10 nucleotides agree with TRBD2. The CDR3 contains 15 residues. J lost 3 bases, V lost 0 bases, and 3 bases had no gene match. From germline, CDR1 is SGHTS and CDR2 YDEGEE. The chain's CDR3 is CASSLDLAGVYEQYF. The CDR3 nucleotides read TGTGCCAGCAGCTTGGATCTAGCGGGAGTCTACGAGCAGTACTTC. Supplemented by reference TRBV5-8 and TRBJ2-7, the full variable domain reads EAGVTQSPTHLIKTRGQQATLRCSPISGHTSVYWYQQALGLGLQFLLWYDEGEERNRGNFPPRFSGRQFPNYSSELNVNALELEDSALYLCASSLDLAGVYEQYFGPGTRLTVT.